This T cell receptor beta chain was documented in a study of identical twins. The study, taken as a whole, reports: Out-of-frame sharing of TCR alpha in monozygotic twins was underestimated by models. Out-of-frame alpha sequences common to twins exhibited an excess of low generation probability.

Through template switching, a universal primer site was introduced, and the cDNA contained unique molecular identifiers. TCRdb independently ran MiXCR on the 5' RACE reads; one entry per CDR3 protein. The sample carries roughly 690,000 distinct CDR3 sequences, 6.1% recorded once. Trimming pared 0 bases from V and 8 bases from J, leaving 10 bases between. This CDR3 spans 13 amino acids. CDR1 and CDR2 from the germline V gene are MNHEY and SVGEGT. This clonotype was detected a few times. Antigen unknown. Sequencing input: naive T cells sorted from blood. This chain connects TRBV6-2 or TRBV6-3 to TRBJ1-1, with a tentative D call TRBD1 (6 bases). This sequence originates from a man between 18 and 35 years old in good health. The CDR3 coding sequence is TGTGCCAGCAGTTACTCGACGGGGGGCGAAGCTTTCTTT. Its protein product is CASSYSTGGEAFF.